The clone carrying this TCR beta chain was seen repeatedly, ten times or more. Germline CDR1 and CDR2: SGHAT and FQNNGV. Between the trimmed V and J ends, which lost 1 base and 8 bases, there was a span of 18 bases. CDR3 size: 16 residues. A single record per CDR3 protein comes from TCRdb applying MiXCR to the 5' RACE reads. This sample has hundreds of thousands of distinct CDR3 sequences, with under 15% found just once. This sample was taken from a study of T cells after yellow fever vaccination. The rearrangement uses TRBV11-2 and TRBJ2-1; D possibly uses TRBD1 or TRBD2 (5 bases each). This clonotype was sampled from a man younger than 35 who received the YFV17D yellow fever vaccine. Sequenced here: CD4+ T cells sorted from PBMCs, sampled 15 days after the yellow fever booster vaccination. The CDR3, as DNA: TGTGCCAGCAGCTTAGCCCCGAGGGGCCAGAACCATGAGCAGTTCTTC. Protein sequence: CASSLAPRGQNHEQFF.